This TCR beta chain derives from a study of shared T cell receptors in the human thymus. The assay was immunoSEQ multiplex PCR, and TCRdb's table has in-frame clones only and misses some. The table records about 660,000 clones, roughly 86% of them present only once. V was clipped by 0 bases and J by 0 bases; unmatched bases: 9. Germline CDR1 is SGHVS and CDR2 is FNYEAQ. CDR3 length equals 19 residues. The same sample was also studied in work on human thymus T cells. That report notes: Corrective surgery for congenital heart defects was being performed on the healthy Finnish infants who served as donors. Thymic resections from corrective heart surgery supplied the tissue. Use of V and J genes seemed skewed within the thymic and blood repertoires. Related research examined unrelated individuals and reported that their thymic repertoires overlapped highly.

The TCR comes from a boy younger than two with a congenital heart defect. The V and J genes are TRBV7-6 and TRBJ2-7, with 12 bases lining up with TRBD2. The sample consisted of thymocytes. The CDR3 sequence is CASSLALGLAGQISYEQYF. The CDR3 DNA sequence: TGTGCCAGCAGCTTAGCGCTGGGACTAGCGGGCCAAATCTCCTACGAGCAGTACTTC. Full variable domain (remainder filled in from reference TRBV7-6 and TRBJ2-7): GAGVSQSPRYKVTKRGQDVALRCDPISGHVSLYWYRQALGQGPEFLTYFNYEAQQDKSGLPNDRFSAERPEGSISTLTIQRTEQRDSAMYRCASSLALGLAGQISYEQYFGPGTRLTVT.